What follows are 9 T cell receptor beta chains derived from one specimen sequenced in a study of regulatory T cells in long-lasting Graves disease. HTBI primers from iRepertoire and Arm-PCR of CDR3 regions yielded the TCR beta libraries. TCRdb independently ran MiXCR on the multiplex PCR reads; one entry per CDR3 protein. The profile shows about 430,000 distinct CDR3 sequences, approximately 15% of them singletons. Stated time point: newly diagnosed GD, antithyroid drugs for less than 3 months. RNA isolated from PBMCs was used to make the TCR library. This same sample was also taken into another study, of T cells in Graves' hyperthyroidism and ophthalmopathy.

Sequenced material: peripheral blood mononuclear cells (PBMCs), taken at new diagnosis, from a patient treated with antithyroid drugs. These receptors all come from a woman aged 40 to 50 with Graves disease.

This clonotype was counted a few times. The chain links TRBV20-1 to TRBJ2-1, with a tentative D call TRBD1 (6 bases). V was shortened by 5 bases and J by 4 bases, with 15 bases between the two germline ends. Per germline, CDR1 DFQATT and CDR2 SNEGSKA (reference sequence). The CDR3 is 14 amino acids. The CDR3 protein is CSALQGVFYNEQFF. The CDR3 DNA is TGCAGTGCTCTACAGGGAGTTTTTTACAATGAGCAGTTCTTC.

This clonotype was recorded many times. The gene calls are TRBV11-3 and TRBJ2-3; D gene unclear. The J call may be in error: the DNA end matches TRBJ2-5 better. The CDR3 covers 12 residues. Germline assignment: CDR1 SGHNT and CDR2 YENEEA. This CDR3 is CASSLDGQTQYF. The CDR3 bases are TGTGCCAGCAGCTTAGATGGGCAGACCCAGTACTTC.

This chain links TRBV25-1 with TRBJ2-3; D is unclear. The CDR3 is 14 amino acids. V shed 5 bases and J shed 2 bases, with 11 bases lying between them. From germline, CDR1 is MGHDK and CDR2 SYGVNS. CDR3 residues: CASSQDGYTDTQYF. The CDR3 region has the DNA TGTGCCAGCAGTCAGGACGGATACACAGATACGCAGTATTTT.

This clonotype has ten or more counts. The chain has TRBV12-3 or TRBV12-4 and TRBJ2-7; D not resolved. Trimming removed 5 bases from V and 3 bases from J, with 17 bases in between. The CDR3 is made up of 15 amino acids. Here the CDR3 reads CASSTGPPSLYEQYF. The CDR3 coding sequence is TGTGCCAGCAGTACCGGGCCCCCCTCACTCTACGAGCAGTACTTC.

This clonotype was detected ten times or more. V is TRBV12-3 or TRBV12-4 and J is TRBJ2-1, with 11 positions matching TRBD2. The trim removed 5 bases at V and 1 base at J, leaving 7 bases unmatched. The CDR3 length is 17 residues. The CDR3: CASSGGTSGSSYNEQFF. Here the CDR3 DNA reads TGTGCCAGCAGTGGCGGGACTAGCGGTTCTTCCTACAATGAGCAGTTCTTC.

This clonotype showed up many times. This chain uses TRBV27 with TRBJ2-3; the match to TRBD2 covers 10 bases. CDR3 length: 15 amino acids. V shed 5 bases, J shed 4 bases, and the junction held 6 bases outside the gene matches. Per germline, CDR1 MNHEY and CDR2 SMNVEV (reference sequence). The chain's CDR3 is CASSPLAGEPDTQYF. The CDR3 DNA reads TGTGCCAGCAGTCCGCTAGCGGGAGAGCCAGATACGCAGTATTTT.

This clonotype has more than one count but fewer than ten. The genes are TRBV6-5 and TRBJ1-2, with D possibly being TRBD1 (5 bases). V was clipped by 0 bases and J by 4 bases, with 9 bases between them. CDR3 size: 14 residues. Germline V CDR1 and CDR2: MNHEY, SVGAGI. The CDR3 region has the DNA TGTGCCAGCAGTTACTCTCAGACAGCCTATGGCTACACCTTC. Protein product: CASSYSQTAYGYTF.

There are many counts of this clonotype. The rearrangement joins TRBV5-5 to TRBJ2-2; D not certain. The V gene lost 1 base and the J gene lost 0 bases, with 7 bases spanning the gap. CDR3 length: 15 amino acids. Germline V gives CDR1 SGHKS, CDR2 YYEKEE (reference sequence). The CDR3 sequence: CASSLTASNTGELFF. CDR3 DNA: TGTGCCAGCAGCTTGACGGCCTCGAACACCGGGGAGCTGTTTTTT. Based on the CDR3 plus reference TRBV5-5 and TRBJ2-2, the full variable domain is DAGVTQSPTHLIKTRGQQVTLRCSPISGHKSVSWYQQVLGQGPQFIFQYYEKEERGRGNFPDRFSARQFPNYSSELNVNALLLGDSALYLCASSLTASNTGELFFGEGSRLTVL.

This clonotype came up a few times. The chain combines TRBV20-1 with TRBJ2-1, with a possible D match to TRBD1 (6 bases). In germline, CDR1 is DFQATT, CDR2 SNEGSKA (reference sequence). The CDR3 totals 15 residues. The V and J ends lost 5 bases and 6 bases respectively, with 20 bases between them. The CDR3 nucleotides are TGCAGTGCTCGAAAGGGGGTAGCAGTCCCCAATGAGCAGTTCTTC. This encodes CSARKGVAVPNEQFF.